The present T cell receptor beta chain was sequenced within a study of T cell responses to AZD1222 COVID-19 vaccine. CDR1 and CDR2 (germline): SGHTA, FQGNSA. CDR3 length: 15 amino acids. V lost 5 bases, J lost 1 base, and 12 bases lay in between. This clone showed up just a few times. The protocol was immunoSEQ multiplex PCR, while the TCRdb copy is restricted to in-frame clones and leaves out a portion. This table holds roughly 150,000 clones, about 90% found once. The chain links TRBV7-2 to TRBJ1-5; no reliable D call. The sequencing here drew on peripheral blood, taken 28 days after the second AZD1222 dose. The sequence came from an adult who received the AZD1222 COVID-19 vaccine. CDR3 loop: CASSLLGGSNQPQHF. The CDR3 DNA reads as TGTGCCAGCAGCCTGCTGGGAGGGAGCAATCAGCCCCAGCATTTT.